This T cell receptor (beta chain) is drawn from a study of CD8 T cells in ankylosing spondylitis. Germline CDR1 SGHVS, CDR2 FNYEAQ. V lost 5 bases, J lost 5 bases, and 9 bases lay in between. The CDR3 extends over 12 amino acids. With molecular barcodes, quantitative 5'-RACE was used to make the TCR beta libraries. TCRdb re-analysed the 5' RACE reads in MiXCR, keeping a single row per CDR3 protein. The repertoire holds about 160,000 distinct CDR3 sequences, with 8.5% to 10% as singletons. In its sample, this clonotype was seen many times. The gene calls are TRBV7-6 and TRBJ1-1; D not certain. What was sequenced was blood, either unsorted or a sorted T cell fraction (not recorded which). The TCR sequence derives from a female donor with ankylosing spondylitis or in good health (not recorded which). For the CDR3, the DNA is TGTGCCAGCAGCGTCTTGGGGACTGAAGCTTTCTTT. Translating gives CASSVLGTEAFF.